One and the same sample provided the 31 T cell receptor beta chains below, sequenced in a study of T cell changes during pregnancy in multiple sclerosis. Method: immunoSEQ multiplex PCR; TCRdb's copy keeps in-frame clones and lacks some. The data hold around 56,000 clones, with roughly nine tenths observed a single time. Sample: CD4+ T cells from peripheral blood mononuclear cells, taken in the first trimester of pregnancy. These receptors all come from a female donor with multiple sclerosis, enrolled in a pregnancy study.

V is TRBV13 and J is TRBJ2-7; TRBD2 matches at 10 bases. The CDR3 totals 18 residues. CDR1 and CDR2 (germline): PRHDT, FYEKMQ (reference sequence). Trimming cost V 1 base and J 2 bases; bases outside gene matches: 11. The CDR3 spells CASSLASQGLAYTYEQYF. CDR3 coding DNA: TGTGCCAGCAGCTTAGCTTCCCAGGGACTAGCGTATACCTACGAGCAGTACTTC.

The chain joins TRBV5-1 to TRBJ2-5; possible D gene TRBD2, 5 bases. The CDR3 consists of 14 residues. The germline V gene has CDR1 SGHRS and CDR2 YFSETQ. V was trimmed by 4 bases and J by 1 base, leaving 11 bases between them. The CDR3: CASSLYGVQETQYF. Written as DNA, the CDR3 is TGCGCCAGCAGCCTCTACGGGGTCCAAGAGACCCAGTACTTC.

The V gene is TRBV4-1, the J gene TRBJ2-7; D is perhaps TRBD1 (5 bases). Germline V gene sequence: CDR1 MGHRA, CDR2 YSYEKL. The CDR3 covers 15 residues. The V gene lost 4 bases and the J gene lost 7 bases, with 20 bases spanning the gap. The CDR3: CASSPPVGPSGEQYF. The CDR3 bases are TGCGCCAGCAGCCCCCCCGTGGGGCCCTCGGGTGAGCAGTACTTC.

The V call is TRBV6-5, the J call TRBJ1-5; D may be TRBD1 (5 bases). Trimming removed 8 bases from V and 1 base from J, with 15 bases in between. The CDR3 runs 15 residues. Looked up from germline, CDR1 is MNHEY and CDR2 is SVGAGI. The CDR3 reads CASASSRVSNQPQHF. The CDR3 DNA is TGTGCCAGCGCCTCCAGCAGGGTAAGCAATCAGCCCCAGCATTTT.

A word on this clone: Additional DNA sequences in this sample encode the identical CDR3. This chain uses TRBV18 with TRBJ1-5; unclear D gene. V lost 5 bases, J lost 6 bases, and 14 bases lay in between. The CDR3 contains 14 residues. Germline V gene lookup returns CDR1 KGHSH and CDR2 LQKENI. The CDR3 sequence is CASSSTGGSQPQHF. The CDR3 DNA follows: TGTGCCAGCTCATCGACCGGAGGTAGTCAGCCCCAGCATTTT.

This chain joins TRBV7-6 and TRBJ2-2; D gene uncertain. V lost 5 bases to trimming and J lost 4 bases, with 8 bases between them. CDR1 SGHVS and CDR2 FNYEAQ come from the germline V gene. This CDR3 is built from 13 residues. CDR3 bases: TGTGCCAGCAGCCCCCCCGTCACCGGGGAGCTGTTTTTT. Its protein is CASSPPVTGELFF.

The chain has TRBV7-2 and TRBJ2-7; TRBD1 aligns across 9 bases. Trimming removed 1 base from V and 6 bases from J; junction bases left unmatched: 10. The CDR3 is 16 amino acids. Germline V gene lookup returns CDR1 SGHTA and CDR2 FQGNSA. The CDR3 bases are TGTGCCAGCAGCTTAGGGGTAGGGACAGGGTTTGTCGAGCAGTACTTC. Amino acid sequence: CASSLGVGTGFVEQYF.

CDR3 nucleotides: TGTGCCAGCAGTTTCCTTAATTTTGGACTTTCCAATGAGCAGTTCTTC. It encodes CASSFLNFGLSNEQFF. V and J are TRBV27 and TRBJ2-1; weak D call: TRBD2 (5 bases). CDR1 is MNHEY, CDR2 SMNVEV, per germline (reference sequence). The V end was cut by 3 bases, the J end by 6 bases, with 18 bases between. The CDR3 is made up of 16 amino acids.

Here the CDR3 DNA reads TGTGCCACCGGACAGGGGGCCGTCCCCGGGGAGCTGTTTTTT. Translated, it gives CATGQGAVPGELFF. This chain links TRBV15 with TRBJ2-2, with 11 bases fitting TRBD1. V dropped 8 bases and J dropped 6; count of bases not matched to a gene: 5. CDR3 length equals 14 residues. Germline CDR1 LNHNV, CDR2 YYDKDF (reference sequence).

V usage is TRBV27 and J usage is TRBJ1-1; 8 bases are shared with TRBD1. The germline gives CDR1 MNHEY, CDR2 SMNVEV (reference sequence). V shed 4 bases, J shed 0 bases, and the junction held 7 bases outside the gene matches. The CDR3 is 16 amino acids. CDR3 nucleotides: TGTGCCAGCAGTTCCCACTGGACAGGGATGAACACTGAAGCTTTCTTT. This codes for CASSSHWTGMNTEAFF.

This rearrangement joins TRBV19 to TRBJ2-2, with 8 bases aligning to TRBD2. The CDR3 consists of 18 residues. Germline values: CDR1 LNHDA, CDR2 SQIVND (reference sequence). The ends lost 2 bases at V and 3 bases at J; junction bases unmatched: 11. The CDR3 here is CASSIIGPGGQDTGELFF. In DNA, the CDR3 is TGTGCCAGTAGTATAATCGGGCCGGGGGGGCAGGACACCGGGGAGCTGTTTTTT. Using reference TRBV19 and TRBJ2-2 for the parts outside the CDR3, the full variable domain is DGGITQSPKYLFRKEGQNVTLSCEQNLNHDAMYWYRQDPGQGLRLIYYSQIVNDFQKGDIAEGYSVSREKKESFPLTVTSAQKNPTAFYLCASSIIGPGGQDTGELFFGEGSRLTVL.

The chain combines TRBV2 with TRBJ1-2; D not certain. The CDR3 is 12 residues long. V was trimmed by 6 bases and J by 2 bases, leaving 7 bases between them. Germline assignment: CDR1 SNHLY and CDR2 FYNNEI. The CDR3 is CASSEANYGYTF. CDR3 coding DNA: TGTGCCAGCAGCGAGGCCAACTATGGCTACACCTTC. The complete variable domain, with remaining parts taken from reference TRBV2 and TRBJ1-2, reads EPEVTQTPSHQVTQMGQEVILRCVPISNHLYFYWYRQILGQKVEFLVSFYNNEISEKSEIFDDQFSVERPDGSNFTLKIRSTKLEDSAMYFCASSEANYGYTFGSGTRLTVV.

This chain joins TRBV4-1 and TRBJ1-1; D is undetermined. This CDR3 contains 18 residues. The V gene lost 0 bases and the J gene lost 7 bases, with 24 bases spanning the gap. Germline V gene sequence: CDR1 MGHRA, CDR2 YSYEKL. The CDR3 coding sequence is TGCGCCAGCAGCCAAGAGGCGACTTACGGCTTTTCTTTGAGTGAAGCTTTCTTT. It codes for CASSQEATYGFSLSEAFF.

The rearrangement uses TRBV11-3 and TRBJ2-7; 7 bases match TRBD1. CDR3 length: 14 amino acids. Germline V CDR1 and CDR2: SGHNT, YENEEA. Trimming removed 5 bases from V and 2 bases from J; junction bases left unmatched: 6. CDR3 coding DNA: TGTGCCAGCAGCCGGACAGGCGCTACCTACGAGCAGTACTTC. Translation: CASSRTGATYEQYF.

This sequence joins TRBV12-5 and TRBJ1-1; 8 bases map to TRBD1. The CDR3 runs 13 residues. Germline V lookup: CDR1 LGHNT, CDR2 FRNRAP. Trimming at V came to 2 bases and at J to 4 bases, leaving 0 bases not matched to a gene. The CDR3 DNA follows: TGTGCTAGTGGTTTGACAGGGGGCACTGAAGCTTTCTTT. It is translated as CASGLTGGTEAFF.

The V call is TRBV11-2, the J call TRBJ2-4; no clear D. This CDR3 contains 15 residues. Germline CDR1 is SGHAT and CDR2 is FQNNGV. Deletions cut 3 bases from V and 7 bases from J, with 16 bases between. This CDR3 is CASSFTSRTFNIQYF. DNA for the CDR3: TGTGCCAGCAGCTTTACGTCCAGAACATTTAACATTCAGTACTTC.

The chain uses TRBV7-9 and TRBJ1-4; D not certain. CDR3 length: 13 residues. Germline CDR1 and CDR2: SEHNR and FQNEAQ (reference sequence). Deletions cut 0 bases from V and 8 bases from J, with 7 bases between. The DNA of the CDR3 is TGTGCCAGCAGCTTAGCGCGAGCGGAAAAACTGTTTTTT. Amino acids: CASSLARAEKLFF.

The chain employs TRBV15 and TRBJ2-7; 7 bases match TRBD2. The V and J ends lost 5 bases and 3 bases, in that order; junction bases with no gene match: 7. This CDR3 region has 14 residues. Germline loops: CDR1 LNHNV, CDR2 YYDKDF (reference sequence). The chain's CDR3 is CATSSQRGSYEQYF. DNA for the CDR3: TGTGCCACCAGCTCTCAGCGGGGCAGCTACGAGCAGTACTTC. Using reference TRBV15 and TRBJ2-7 for the parts outside the CDR3, the full variable domain is DAMVIQNPRYQVTQFGKPVTLSCSQTLNHNVMYWYQQKSSQAPKLLFHYYDKDFNNEADTPDNFQSRRPNTSFCFLDIRSPGLGDTAMYLCATSSQRGSYEQYFGPGTRLTVT.

CDR3 DNA: TGTGCCAGCAGGTTACAGGGGGCGGCCAAAAACATTCAGTACTTC. Translation: CASRLQGAAKNIQYF. The chain combines TRBV6-5 with TRBJ2-4; TRBD1 agrees at 9 bases. With V trimmed by 6 bases and J by 1 base, 4 bases remained unmatched. The CDR3 spans 15 residues. Germline V CDR1 and CDR2: MNHEY, SVGAGI.

V is TRBV7-9 and J is TRBJ2-2, with TRBD1 matching 7 bases. The germline V gene encodes CDR1 SEHNR and CDR2 FQNEAQ (reference sequence). The length of the CDR3 is 17 residues. Losses at the gene ends were 5 bases for V and 1 base for J; bases not matched to a gene: 10. CDR3 loop: CASSPLYRGRNTGELFF. The CDR3 DNA reads as TGTGCCAGCAGCCCCCTATACAGGGGTCGGAACACCGGGGAGCTGTTTTTT.

This clone occurred once. This chain connects TRBV30 to TRBJ2-7; D perhaps matches TRBD2 (5 bases). The germline V gene encodes CDR1 GTSNPN and CDR2 SVGIG (reference sequence). The V end lost 4 bases, the J end lost 3 bases, and 10 bases lay between the germline ends. This CDR3 comprises 12 residues. The CDR3 region is CAWIVGDYEQYF. In nucleotides, the CDR3 is TGTGCCTGGATTGTCGGGGACTACGAGCAGTACTTC.

This chain links TRBV13 with TRBJ1-6, with TRBD1 matching over 9 bases. This CDR3 has 16 residues. In germline, CDR1 is PRHDT, CDR2 FYEKMQ (reference sequence). With 4 bases clipped from V and 3 bases from J, the junction kept 4 bases outside the gene matches. CDR3 protein: CASSSDRGNYNSPLHF. The CDR3 nucleotides are TGTGCCAGCAGCTCCGACAGGGGGAACTATAATTCACCCCTCCACTTT.

This chain links TRBV7-2 with TRBJ2-3, with TRBD2 matching over 10 bases. The CDR3 loop spans 17 amino acids. V lost 5 bases, J lost 1 base, and 9 bases stayed unmatched. Germline-derived CDR1 and CDR2 are SGHTA and FQGNSA. CDR3: CASSPQRGGYRTDTQYF. In DNA form, the CDR3 reads TGTGCCAGCAGCCCGCAGCGGGGGGGGTACCGCACAGATACGCAGTATTTT.

V gene TRBV30 combines with J gene TRBJ1-3; 7 nucleotides match TRBD1. There are 14 residues in the CDR3. CDR1 and CDR2 (germline): GTSNPN, SVGIG (reference sequence). The ends lost 4 bases at V and 4 bases at J; junction bases unmatched: 7. This CDR3 reads CAWTPRTGGNTIYF. Written as DNA, the CDR3 is TGTGCCTGGACCCCCCGGACAGGAGGAAACACCATATATTTT.

The chain recombines TRBV6-5 with TRBJ1-2, with D perhaps TRBD1 (6 bases). Trimming took 5 bases from V and 1 from J, leaving 14 bases between them. The CDR3 spans 15 residues. Germline V CDR1 and CDR2: MNHEY, SVGAGI. The CDR3: CASSTGGAGNYGYTF. DNA for the CDR3: TGTGCCAGCAGTACTGGGGGCGCGGGTAACTATGGCTACACCTTC.

The V gene is TRBV9, the J gene TRBJ1-5, with D tentatively TRBD1 (6 bases). V lost 0 bases, J lost 2 bases, and 9 bases lay in between. CDR1 and CDR2 from the germline V gene are SGDLS and YYNGEE. This CDR3 spans 15 amino acids. This CDR3 reads CASSVGTEGNQPQHF. The CDR3 nucleotides read TGTGCCAGCAGCGTAGGGACAGAAGGCAATCAGCCCCAGCATTTT.

The CDR3 sequence is CASSLTAGGQETQYF. The CDR3 nucleotides read TGTGCCAGCAGCTTAACAGCGGGGGGGCAAGAGACCCAGTACTTC. The chain employs TRBV7-3 and TRBJ2-5, with TRBD2 matching 10 bases. Trimming took 0 bases from V and 2 from J; bases not matched to a gene: 0. The CDR3 sequence is 15 residues long. Germline V CDR1 and CDR2: SGHTA, FQGTGA.

The chain links TRBV6-5 to TRBJ2-7, with TRBD2 matching 8 bases. After removal of 2 bases from V and 6 bases from J, the junction contained 6 bases not matched to a gene. Germline CDR1 MNHEY, CDR2 SVGAGI. The CDR3 has 14 residues. This CDR3 is CASSYVSGEREQYF. CDR3 nucleotide sequence: TGTGCCAGCAGTTACGTTAGCGGGGAGCGCGAGCAGTACTTC.

This chain uses TRBV6-6 with TRBJ2-3, with D perhaps TRBD2 (6 bases). V was cut by 6 bases and J by 9 bases, with 16 bases left in between. Per the germline V gene, CDR1 is MNHNY and CDR2 is SVGAGI (reference sequence). The CDR3 loop spans 13 amino acids. Here the CDR3 reads CASSPGAPWTQYF. As DNA, the CDR3 is TGTGCCAGCAGCCCGGGAGCCCCCTGGACGCAGTATTTT.

V gene TRBV23-1 combines with J gene TRBJ1-2, with TRBD1 matching over 10 bases. TRBV23-1 belongs to the ORF category, with a function that is uncertain. The CDR3 length is 16 residues. Trimming removed 7 bases from V and 4 bases from J; junction bases left unmatched: 12. The CDR3 DNA reads TGCGCCAGCAACCGGGACAGGGGCCCCTTCCTCTATGGCTACACCTTC. Protein sequence: CASNRDRGPFLYGYTF.

V is TRBV2 and J is TRBJ1-1, with TRBD1 matching 7 bases. Per germline, CDR1 SNHLY and CDR2 FYNNEI. The CDR3 contains 15 residues. The V gene end was trimmed by 6 bases and the J gene end by 0 bases; junction bases not matched to a gene: 7. CDR3 protein: CASRDGQVLNTEAFF. For the CDR3, the DNA is TGTGCCAGCAGGGACGGACAGGTCCTGAACACTGAAGCTTTCTTT.